These T cell receptor beta chains were read from a single sample in a study of blood T cell repertoires in COVID-19. Produced via immunoSEQ multiplex PCR; TCRdb's table is partial and in-frame only. The table has 40,000 to 50,000 clones, about 90% seen once. The sequencing sample was made of peripheral blood. Source of these receptors: a man aged 55 to 70 with acute or convalescent COVID-19. The CDR3 runs from the conserved cysteine through the conserved F or W. D genes are given only for firm matches. For some rows the clone size is stated as once, few or many, or as a class when expanded; others skip it.

cdr3_nt,cdr3_aa,clone_size,d_call,j_call,v_call
TGCGCCAGCAGCTTGGAAGCAGGCGGGAGCTCCTATAATTCACCCCTCCACTTT,CASSLEAGGSSYNSPLHF,once,-,TRBJ1-6,TRBV5-1
TGTGCCAGCAGATTGGAGGGGAGCCCCGGTGAGCAGTTCTTC,CASRLEGSPGEQFF,-,-,TRBJ2-1,TRBV7-2
TGTGCCAGCAGTTACTTCGCTACAGAAGCCTACACCTTC,CASSYFATEAYTF,-,-,TRBJ1-2,TRBV6-2/TRBV6-3
TGTGCCAGCTCACCATTTCCTGAGGTGAACACTGAAGCTTTCTTT,CASSPFPEVNTEAFF,-,-,TRBJ1-1,TRBV18
TGTGCCAGCAGCCAAGATCCCGAGAGGGACAGGGCTGGAAACACCATATATTTT,CASSQDPERDRAGNTIYF,-,TRBD1,TRBJ1-3,TRBV3-1/TRBV3-2
TGTGCCAGCAGCTCCCAGGGCTCTGGGGCCAACGTCCTGACTTTC,CASSSQGSGANVLTF,once,-,TRBJ2-6,TRBV5-4
TGCGCCAGCAGCGGTGACAGGACCTACGAGCAGTACTTC,CASSGDRTYEQYF,-,-,TRBJ2-7,TRBV5-1
TGTGCCTGGAGTCTACAGGGGGCGGGTGAAAAACTGTTTTTT,CAWSLQGAGEKLFF,-,TRBD1,TRBJ1-4,TRBV30
TGTGCCAGCAGCTTAGTATCTCAGGGGGATCAGCCCCAGCATTTT,CASSLVSQGDQPQHF,-,TRBD1,TRBJ1-5,TRBV7-2
TGTGCCAGTAGCCGGACGGGATTTGTGGATGAGCAGTTCTTC,CASSRTGFVDEQFF,-,-,TRBJ2-1,TRBV19
TGTGCCAGCAGTTACACCCCGGGACTAGCGGGGGGTCGTCCCTACGAGCAGTACTTC,CASSYTPGLAGGRPYEQYF,-,TRBD2,TRBJ2-7,TRBV6-2/TRBV6-3
TGTGCCAGCACCCCTAGCGCGATTAGCGACACCGGGGAGCTGTTTTTT,CASTPSAISDTGELFF,few,-,TRBJ2-2,TRBV5-6
TGTGCCAGCAATTCACAGGGGACAATCTCTGGGGCCAACGTCCTGACTTTC,CASNSQGTISGANVLTF,-,TRBD1,TRBJ2-6,TRBV2
TGCGCCAGCAGCGACAGCCACAATTCGGGCGAGCAGTACTTC,CASSDSHNSGEQYF,-,-,TRBJ2-7,TRBV10-2
TGTGCCACCGAGGAAGGACAGTATGCAGATACGCAGTATTTT,CATEEGQYADTQYF,-,-,TRBJ2-3,TRBV19
TGTGCCAGCAGTCCTCACTCCGGGACAGGGGGCAGCGAGCAGTACTTC,CASSPHSGTGGSEQYF,few,TRBD1,TRBJ2-7,TRBV28
TGTGCCAGCAGCACCGGACACTCGAACACTGAAGCTTTCTTT,CASSTGHSNTEAFF,once,-,TRBJ1-1,TRBV9
TGTGCCTGGAGTGTCGAGACAGCGAACACTGAAGCTTTCTTT,CAWSVETANTEAFF,-,-,TRBJ1-1,TRBV30
TGTGCCAGCAGCCTGACTAGCGGGGGGGGAGATACGCAGTATTTT,CASSLTSGGGDTQYF,once,TRBD2,TRBJ2-3,TRBV7-9
TGTGCCAGCAGTTATGGTCAGGGGTTCAAAAACATTCAGTACTTC,CASSYGQGFKNIQYF,-,-,TRBJ2-4,TRBV6-6
TGTGCCAGCAGTTTAGGGGGTCATAGCAATCAGCCCCAGCATTTT,CASSLGGHSNQPQHF,-,-,TRBJ1-5,TRBV6-2/TRBV6-3
TGTGCCAGCAGCCAAGAAGCCCTAACTGAGCACACTGAAGCTTTCTTT,CASSQEALTEHTEAFF,-,-,TRBJ1-1,TRBV3-1/TRBV3-2
TGTGCCAGCAGCGGGGGGGGCCGGGGCACTGAAGCTTTCTTT,CASSGGGRGTEAFF,-,-,TRBJ1-1,TRBV3-1/TRBV3-2
TGTGCCAGCAGCTTTGGACTCTCCCTGGTTGCAGATACGCAGTATTTT,CASSFGLSLVADTQYF,-,-,TRBJ2-3,TRBV7-9
TGTGCCAGCAGTACCTCCGGGACAGGACCTTATGGCTACACCTTC,CASSTSGTGPYGYTF,-,TRBD1,TRBJ1-2,TRBV6-5
TGTGCCAGCAGGTTTCAGGAAAGCTCCTATAATTCACCCCTCCACTTT,CASRFQESSYNSPLHF,-,-,TRBJ1-6,TRBV7-8
TGTGCCACCGGAGGGTGGCCGGAGACCCAGTACTTC,CATGGWPETQYF,-,-,TRBJ2-5,TRBV18
TGTGCCAGCAGTTTCCAGGGGCAGCCCCAGCATTTT,CASSFQGQPQHF,-,-,TRBJ1-5,TRBV6-5
TGTGCCAGCAGCCTGACAGACCATAGCAATCAGCCCCAGCATTTT,CASSLTDHSNQPQHF,-,-,TRBJ1-5,TRBV9
TGCGCCAGCAGTCATTCCCCCGGGGAGACAGATACGCAGTATTTT,CASSHSPGETDTQYF,-,-,TRBJ2-3,TRBV5-1
TGTGCCATCAGTTCAGGTCTTAACGACTATGGCTACACCTTC,CAISSGLNDYGYTF,-,-,TRBJ1-2,TRBV10-3
TGCGCCAGCAGCCAAGATATGGGGGACAGGGGCGTAGGAGGCTACACCTTC,CASSQDMGDRGVGGYTF,-,TRBD1,TRBJ1-2,TRBV4-3
TGTGCCTGGAGTCTCCAGGGGCCCCACTATGGCTACACCTTC,CAWSLQGPHYGYTF,-,-,TRBJ1-2,TRBV30
TGTGCCAGCAGCCCGCAGGGGATCGACTACGAGCAGTACTTC,CASSPQGIDYEQYF,-,-,TRBJ2-7,TRBV3-1/TRBV3-2
TGTGCCAGCAGCTTAGGAGACTACGAGCAGTACTTC,CASSLGDYEQYF,-,-,TRBJ2-7,TRBV7-2
TGTGCCAGCTCACCACCGGGACAGGGCCTCAAGACCCAGTACTTC,CASSPPGQGLKTQYF,-,TRBD1,TRBJ2-5,TRBV18
TGTGCCAGCAGTGAAGGACAGGGAGGCAATCAGCCCCAGCATTTT,CASSEGQGGNQPQHF,once,TRBD1,TRBJ1-5,TRBV6-1
TGCAGCGGCGACCCCGGGACAGGGCACGGGGATACGCAGTATTTT,CSGDPGTGHGDTQYF,-,TRBD1,TRBJ2-3,TRBV29-1
TGTGCCAGCAGACTAGCGCCCAACACCGGGGAGCTGTTTTTT,CASRLAPNTGELFF,-,TRBD2,TRBJ2-2,TRBV5-6